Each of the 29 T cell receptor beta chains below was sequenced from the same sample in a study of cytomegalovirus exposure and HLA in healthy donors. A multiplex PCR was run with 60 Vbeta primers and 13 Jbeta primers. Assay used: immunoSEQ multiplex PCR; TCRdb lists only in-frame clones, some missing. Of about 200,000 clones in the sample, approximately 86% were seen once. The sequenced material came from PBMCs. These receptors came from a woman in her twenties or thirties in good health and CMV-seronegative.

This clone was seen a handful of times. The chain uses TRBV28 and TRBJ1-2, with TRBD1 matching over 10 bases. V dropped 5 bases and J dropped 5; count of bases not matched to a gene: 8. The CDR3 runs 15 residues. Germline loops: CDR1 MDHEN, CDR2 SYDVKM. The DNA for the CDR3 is TGTGCCAGCAGTACGTGGACAGGGGGAGGGTATGGCTACACCTTC. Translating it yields CASSTWTGGGYGYTF.

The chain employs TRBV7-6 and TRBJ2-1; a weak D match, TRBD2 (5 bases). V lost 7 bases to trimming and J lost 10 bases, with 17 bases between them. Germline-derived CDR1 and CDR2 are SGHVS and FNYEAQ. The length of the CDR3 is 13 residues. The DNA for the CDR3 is TGTGCCAGCACCCAGGATCCGCGCGGGGAGCAGTTCTTC. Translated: CASTQDPRGEQFF.

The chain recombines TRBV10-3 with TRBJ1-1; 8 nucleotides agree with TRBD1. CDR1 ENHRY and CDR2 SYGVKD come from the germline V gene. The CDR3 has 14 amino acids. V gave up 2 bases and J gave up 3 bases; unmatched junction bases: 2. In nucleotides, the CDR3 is TGTGCCATCAGTGAGGGGACAGGATACACTGAAGCTTTCTTT. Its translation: CAISEGTGYTEAFF.

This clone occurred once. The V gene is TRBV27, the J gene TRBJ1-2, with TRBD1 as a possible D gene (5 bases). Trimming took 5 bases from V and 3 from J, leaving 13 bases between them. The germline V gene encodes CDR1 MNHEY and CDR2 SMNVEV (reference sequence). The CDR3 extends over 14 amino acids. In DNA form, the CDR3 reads TGTGCCAGCAGTCCTTCGGGGGACCACTATGGCTACACCTTC. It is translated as CASSPSGDHYGYTF.

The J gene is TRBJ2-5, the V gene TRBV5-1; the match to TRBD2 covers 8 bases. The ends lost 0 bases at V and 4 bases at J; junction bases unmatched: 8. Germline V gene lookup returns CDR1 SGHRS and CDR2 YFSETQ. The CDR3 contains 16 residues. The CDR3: CASSLVSGGESETQYF. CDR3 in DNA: TGCGCCAGCAGCTTGGTATCCGGGGGGGAATCAGAGACCCAGTACTTC.

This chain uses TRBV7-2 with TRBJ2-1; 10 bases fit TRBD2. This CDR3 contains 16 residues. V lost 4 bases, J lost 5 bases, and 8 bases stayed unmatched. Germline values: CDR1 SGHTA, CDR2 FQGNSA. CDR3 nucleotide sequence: TGTGCCAGCAGCTCCCCGGGGCTAGCGGGGGACAATGAGCAGTTCTTC. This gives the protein CASSSPGLAGDNEQFF.

The CDR3 region is CASIARDRVNRYTF. DNA for the CDR3: TGTGCCAGTATCGCCCGGGACAGGGTCAATCGCTACACCTTC. This chain uses TRBV19 with TRBJ1-2; 9 positions match TRBD1. Germline-derived CDR1 and CDR2 are LNHDA and SQIVND (reference sequence). After removal of 7 bases from V and 9 bases from J, the junction contained 12 bases not matched to a gene. The CDR3 runs 14 residues.

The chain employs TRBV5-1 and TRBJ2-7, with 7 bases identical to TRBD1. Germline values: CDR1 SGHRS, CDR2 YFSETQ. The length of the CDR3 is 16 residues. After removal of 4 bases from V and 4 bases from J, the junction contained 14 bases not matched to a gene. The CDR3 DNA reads TGCGCCAGCAGCCAAGACAGGGTGGAATTAGGGTACGAGCAGTACTTC. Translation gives CASSQDRVELGYEQYF.

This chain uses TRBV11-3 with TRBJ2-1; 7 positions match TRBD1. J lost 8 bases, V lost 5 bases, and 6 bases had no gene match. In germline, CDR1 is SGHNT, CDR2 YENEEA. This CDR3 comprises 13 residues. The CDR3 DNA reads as TGTGCCAGCAGCCGACAGGGCACGGATGAGCAGTTCTTC. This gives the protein CASSRQGTDEQFF.

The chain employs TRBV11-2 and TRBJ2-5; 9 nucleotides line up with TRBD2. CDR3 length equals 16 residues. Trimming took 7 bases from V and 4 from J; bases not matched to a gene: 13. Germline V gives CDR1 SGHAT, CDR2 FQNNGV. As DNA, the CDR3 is TGTGCCAGCAACCTTAGGACCCCTAGCGGGGTAGAGACCCAGTACTTC. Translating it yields CASNLRTPSGVETQYF.

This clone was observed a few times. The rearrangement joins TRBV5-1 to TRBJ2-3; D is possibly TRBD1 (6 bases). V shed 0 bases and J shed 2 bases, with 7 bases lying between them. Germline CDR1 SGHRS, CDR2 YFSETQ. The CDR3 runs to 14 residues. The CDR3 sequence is CASSLEGDTDTQYF. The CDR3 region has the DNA TGCGCCAGCAGCTTGGAGGGGGACACAGATACGCAGTATTTT.

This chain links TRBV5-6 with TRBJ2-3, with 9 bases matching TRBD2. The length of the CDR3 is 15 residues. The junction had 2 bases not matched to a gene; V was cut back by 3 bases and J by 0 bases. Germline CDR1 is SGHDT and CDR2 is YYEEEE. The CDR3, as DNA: TGTGCCAGCAGCTCCCTAGCGGGGAGCACAGATACGCAGTATTTT. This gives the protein CASSSLAGSTDTQYF.

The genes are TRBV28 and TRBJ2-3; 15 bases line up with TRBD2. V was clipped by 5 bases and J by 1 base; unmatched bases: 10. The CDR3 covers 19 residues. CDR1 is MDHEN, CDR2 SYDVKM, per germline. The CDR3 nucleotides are TGTGCCAGCAGTCAATCTTGGACTAGCGGGAGGGCCGGCACAGATACGCAGTATTTT. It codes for CASSQSWTSGRAGTDTQYF.

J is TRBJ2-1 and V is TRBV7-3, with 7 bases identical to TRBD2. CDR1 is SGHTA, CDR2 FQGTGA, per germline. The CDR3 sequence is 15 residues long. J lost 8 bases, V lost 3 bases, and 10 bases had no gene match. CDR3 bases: TGTGCCAGCAGCTTTTTAGCGGGCGGAATGGATGAGCAGTTCTTC. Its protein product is CASSFLAGGMDEQFF.

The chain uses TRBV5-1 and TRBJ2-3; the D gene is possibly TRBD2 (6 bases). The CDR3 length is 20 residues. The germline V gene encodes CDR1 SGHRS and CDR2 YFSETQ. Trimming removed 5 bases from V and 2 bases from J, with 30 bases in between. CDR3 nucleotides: TGCGCCAGCAGAGGCGGCGCCTTCGGGGGACCCCTTAACCCCACAGATACGCAGTATTTT. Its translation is CASRGGAFGGPLNPTDTQYF.

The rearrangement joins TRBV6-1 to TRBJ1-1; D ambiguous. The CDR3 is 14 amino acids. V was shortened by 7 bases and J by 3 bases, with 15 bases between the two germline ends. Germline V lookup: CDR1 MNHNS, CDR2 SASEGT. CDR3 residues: CASNADWYYTEAFF. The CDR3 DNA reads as TGTGCCAGCAATGCAGATTGGTATTACACTGAAGCTTTCTTT.

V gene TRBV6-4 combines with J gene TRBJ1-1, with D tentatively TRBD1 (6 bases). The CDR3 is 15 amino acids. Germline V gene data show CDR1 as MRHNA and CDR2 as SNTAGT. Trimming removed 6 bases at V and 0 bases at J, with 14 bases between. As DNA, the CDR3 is TGTGCCAGCAGCGCAGGGGAAGGGGTGAACACTGAAGCTTTCTTT. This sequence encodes CASSAGEGVNTEAFF.

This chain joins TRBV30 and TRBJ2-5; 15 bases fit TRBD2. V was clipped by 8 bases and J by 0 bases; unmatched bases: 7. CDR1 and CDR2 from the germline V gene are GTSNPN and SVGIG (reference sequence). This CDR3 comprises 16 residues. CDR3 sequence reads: CAGTGTSGGNQETQYF. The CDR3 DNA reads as TGTGCCGGCACCGGGACTAGCGGGGGGAACCAAGAGACCCAGTACTTC.

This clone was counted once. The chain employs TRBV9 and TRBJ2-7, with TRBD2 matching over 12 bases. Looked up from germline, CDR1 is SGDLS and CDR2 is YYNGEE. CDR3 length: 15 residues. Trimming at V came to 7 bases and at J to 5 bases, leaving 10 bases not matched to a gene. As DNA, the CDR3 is TGTGCCAGCGCCCGCGGCCGACTAGCGGGAGACGAGCAGTACTTC. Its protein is CASARGRLAGDEQYF.

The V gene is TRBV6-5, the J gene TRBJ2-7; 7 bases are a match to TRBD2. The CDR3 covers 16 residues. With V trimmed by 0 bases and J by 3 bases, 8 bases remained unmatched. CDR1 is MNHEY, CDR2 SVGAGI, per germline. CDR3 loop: CASSYSLVAGYYEQYF. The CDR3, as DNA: TGTGCCAGCAGTTACTCGTTAGTAGCGGGTTACTACGAGCAGTACTTC.

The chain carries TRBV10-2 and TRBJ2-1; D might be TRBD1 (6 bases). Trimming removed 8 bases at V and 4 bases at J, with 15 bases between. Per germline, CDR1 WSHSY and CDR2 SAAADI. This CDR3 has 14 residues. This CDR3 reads CASEQGDGYNEQFF. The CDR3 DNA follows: TGCGCCAGCGAACAGGGTGATGGATACAATGAGCAGTTCTTC.

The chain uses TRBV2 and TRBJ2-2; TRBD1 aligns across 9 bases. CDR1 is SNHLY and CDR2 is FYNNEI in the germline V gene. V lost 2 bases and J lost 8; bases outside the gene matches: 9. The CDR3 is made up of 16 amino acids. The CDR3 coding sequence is TGTGCCAGCAGTGAAACCGGGACAGGGAATACAGGGGAGCTGTTTTTT. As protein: CASSETGTGNTGELFF.

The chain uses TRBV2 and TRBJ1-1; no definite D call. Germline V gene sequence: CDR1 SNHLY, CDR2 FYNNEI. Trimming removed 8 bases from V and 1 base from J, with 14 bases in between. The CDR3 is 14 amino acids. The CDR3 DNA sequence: TGTGCCAGCGAGCGGATGGTGCGGAACACTGAAGCTTTCTTT. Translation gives CASERMVRNTEAFF. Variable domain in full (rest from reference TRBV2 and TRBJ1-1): EPEVTQTPSHQVTQMGQEVILRCVPISNHLYFYWYRQILGQKVEFLVSFYNNEISEKSEIFDDQFSVERPDGSNFTLKIRSTKLEDSAMYFCASERMVRNTEAFFGQGTRLTVV.

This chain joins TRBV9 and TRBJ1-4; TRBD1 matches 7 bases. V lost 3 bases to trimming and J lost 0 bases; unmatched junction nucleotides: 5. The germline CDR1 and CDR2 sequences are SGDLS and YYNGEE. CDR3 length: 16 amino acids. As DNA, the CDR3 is TGTGCCAGCAGCGCCTTGGGGACAGCAACTAATGAAAAACTGTTTTTT. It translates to CASSALGTATNEKLFF.

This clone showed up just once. In DNA form, the CDR3 reads TGTGCCAGCAGCAAGGGACTAGCTTTCACAGATAATGAGCAGTTCTTC. Amino acid sequence: CASSKGLAFTDNEQFF. The chain links TRBV9 to TRBJ2-1; the match to TRBD2 covers 9 bases. Trimming took 4 bases from V and 7 from J; bases not matched to a gene: 12. Germline V gives CDR1 SGDLS, CDR2 YYNGEE. CDR3 size: 16 residues.

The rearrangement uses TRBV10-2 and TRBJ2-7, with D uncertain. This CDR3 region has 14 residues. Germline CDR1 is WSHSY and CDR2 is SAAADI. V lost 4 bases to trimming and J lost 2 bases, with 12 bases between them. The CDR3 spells CASSGTLPPYEQYF. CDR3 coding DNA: TGCGCCAGCAGTGGAACATTACCTCCCTACGAGCAGTACTTC.

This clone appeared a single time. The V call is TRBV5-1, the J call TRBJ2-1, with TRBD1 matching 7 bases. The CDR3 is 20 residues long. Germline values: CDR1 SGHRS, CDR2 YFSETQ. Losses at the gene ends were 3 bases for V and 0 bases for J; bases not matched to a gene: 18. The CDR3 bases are TGCGCCAGCAGCTCTAAGGACAGGTTGTTCAGGAGGAGCTCCTACAATGAGCAGTTCTTC. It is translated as CASSSKDRLFRRSSYNEQFF. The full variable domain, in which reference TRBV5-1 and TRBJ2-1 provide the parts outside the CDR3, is KAGVTQTPRYLIKTRGQQVTLSCSPISGHRSVSWYQQTPGQGLQFLFEYFSETQRNKGNFPGRFSGRQFSNSRSEMNVSTLELGDSALYLCASSSKDRLFRRSSYNEQFFGPGTRLTVL.

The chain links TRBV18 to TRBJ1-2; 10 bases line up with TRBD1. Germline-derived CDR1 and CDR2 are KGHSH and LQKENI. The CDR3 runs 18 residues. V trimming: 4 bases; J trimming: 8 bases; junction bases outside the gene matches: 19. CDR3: CASSLNSGQGTYGRGYTF. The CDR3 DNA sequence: TGTGCCAGCTCACTCAACTCGGGACAGGGGACCTACGGCCGAGGCTACACCTTC.

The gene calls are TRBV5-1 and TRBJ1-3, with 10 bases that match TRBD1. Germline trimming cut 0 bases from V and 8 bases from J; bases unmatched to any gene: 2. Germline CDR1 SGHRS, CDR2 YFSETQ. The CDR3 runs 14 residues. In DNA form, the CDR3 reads TGCGCCAGCAGCTTGGGGACAGGGGGGTACACCATATATTTT. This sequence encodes CASSLGTGGYTIYF.